This T cell receptor (beta chain) appears in the sequencing data of a study of T cells in Graves' hyperthyroidism and ophthalmopathy. This clonotype has ten or more counts. The germline V gene has CDR1 MNHNS and CDR2 SASEGT. The ends lost 8 bases at V and 5 bases at J; junction bases unmatched: 8. CDR3 length equals 13 residues. Amplification of TCR beta CDR3 regions used RNA as the template. When the TCR CDR3 underwent first-round RT-PCR, the HTBI primer set was used. TCRdb reprocessed the multiplex PCR reads with MiXCR, giving one entry per CDR3 protein. This sample has around 700,000 distinct CDR3 sequences, with 18% found just once.

The receptor was isolated from a woman aged 45 to 65 with Graves' hyperthyroidism that later progressed to Graves' ophthalmopathy. The chain carries TRBV6-1 and TRBJ1-2; 7 bases match TRBD1. What was sequenced was blood. Here the CDR3 reads CASEDRAGYGYTF. The CDR3 DNA is TGTGCCAGCGAAGACAGGGCGGGATATGGCTACACCTTC.